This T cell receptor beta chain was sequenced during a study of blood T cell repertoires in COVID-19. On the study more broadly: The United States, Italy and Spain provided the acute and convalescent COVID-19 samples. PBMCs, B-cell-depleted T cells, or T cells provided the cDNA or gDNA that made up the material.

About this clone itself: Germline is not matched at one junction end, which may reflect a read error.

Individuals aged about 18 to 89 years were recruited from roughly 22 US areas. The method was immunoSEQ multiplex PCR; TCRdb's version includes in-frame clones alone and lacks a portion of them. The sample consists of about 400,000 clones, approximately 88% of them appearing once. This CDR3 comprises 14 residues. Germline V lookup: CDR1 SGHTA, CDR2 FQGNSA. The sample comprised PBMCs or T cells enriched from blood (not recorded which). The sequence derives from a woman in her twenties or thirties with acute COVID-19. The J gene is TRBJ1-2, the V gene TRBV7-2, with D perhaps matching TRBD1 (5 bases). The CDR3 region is CAGSPGETDYGYTF. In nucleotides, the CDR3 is TGTGCCGGCAGCCCCGGAGAGACAGACTATGGCTACACCTTC. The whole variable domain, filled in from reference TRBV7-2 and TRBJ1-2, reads GAGVSQSPSNKVTEKGKDVELRCDPISGHTALYWYRQSLGQGLEFLIYFQGNSAPDKSGLPSDRFSAERTGGSVSTLTIQRTQQEDSAVYLCAGSPGETDYGYTFGSGTRLTVV.